The sequence of this T cell receptor beta chain was determined in a study of T cell responses to AZD1222 COVID-19 vaccine. Study results and caveats: Among the donors, most were white British and more were female, and clonal diversity was possibly underestimated.

The method was immunoSEQ multiplex PCR; TCRdb's version includes in-frame clones alone and lacks a portion of them. The data show some 120,000 clones, 65% to 90% seen once. CDR3 length: 13 residues. Germline lookup yields CDR1 WNHNN and CDR2 SYGVQD (reference sequence). Trimming took 4 bases from V and 0 from J, leaving 7 bases between them. This clone was found a few times. Its antigen is undetermined. The TCR sequence derives from an adult who received the AZD1222 COVID-19 vaccine. The sequencing used peripheral blood, collected 28 days after the second AZD1222 dose. J is TRBJ2-7 and V is TRBV10-1; tentatively, D is TRBD1 (6 bases). This chain's CDR3 is CASSGDTSYEQYF. DNA of the CDR3: TGCGCCAGCAGTGGGGACACCTCCTACGAGCAGTACTTC.